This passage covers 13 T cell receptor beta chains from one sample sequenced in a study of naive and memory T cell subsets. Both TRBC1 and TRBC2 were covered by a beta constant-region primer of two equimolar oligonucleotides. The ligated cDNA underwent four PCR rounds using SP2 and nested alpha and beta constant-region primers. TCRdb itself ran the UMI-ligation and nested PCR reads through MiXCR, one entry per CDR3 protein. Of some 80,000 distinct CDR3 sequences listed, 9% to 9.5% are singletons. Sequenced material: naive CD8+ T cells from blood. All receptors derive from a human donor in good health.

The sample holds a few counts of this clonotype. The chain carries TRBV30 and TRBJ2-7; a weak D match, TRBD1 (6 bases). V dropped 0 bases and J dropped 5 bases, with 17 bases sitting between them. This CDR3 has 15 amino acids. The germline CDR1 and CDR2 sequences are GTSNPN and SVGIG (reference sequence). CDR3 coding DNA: TGTGCCTGGAGTGTCCCGACAGGACGACCCGACGAGCAGTACTTC. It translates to CAWSVPTGRPDEQYF.

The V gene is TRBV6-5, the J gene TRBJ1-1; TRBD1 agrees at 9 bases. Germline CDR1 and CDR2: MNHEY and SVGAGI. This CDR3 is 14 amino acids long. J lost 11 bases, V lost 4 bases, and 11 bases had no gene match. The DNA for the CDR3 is TGTGCCAGCAGTTTGACAGGGACAGGGTCGGGTGCTTTCTTT. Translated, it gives CASSLTGTGSGAFF.

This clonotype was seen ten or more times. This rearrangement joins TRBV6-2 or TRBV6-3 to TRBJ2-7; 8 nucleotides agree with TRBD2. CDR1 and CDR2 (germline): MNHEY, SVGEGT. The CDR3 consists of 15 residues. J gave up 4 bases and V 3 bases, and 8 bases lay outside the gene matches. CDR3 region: CASSYRTSSRYEQYF. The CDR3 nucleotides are TGTGCCAGCAGTTATCGGACTAGCAGCAGGTACGAGCAGTACTTC.

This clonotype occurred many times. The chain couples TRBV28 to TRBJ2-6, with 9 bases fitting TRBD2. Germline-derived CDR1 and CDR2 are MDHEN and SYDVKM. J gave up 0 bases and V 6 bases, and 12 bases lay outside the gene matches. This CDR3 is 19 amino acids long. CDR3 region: CASSFALAGLISGANVLTF. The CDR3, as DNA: TGTGCCAGCAGCTTCGCTCTAGCGGGACTCATCTCTGGGGCCAACGTCCTGACTTTC.

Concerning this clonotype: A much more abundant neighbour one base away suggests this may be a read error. The CDR3 here is CASSLGTTSSYEKYF. CDR3 nucleotides: TGTGCCAGCAGCCTCGGTACGACTTCCTCCTACGAGAAGTACTTC. This sequence joins TRBV7-9 and TRBJ2-7; the D is unclear. The CDR3 spans 15 residues. The germline gives CDR1 SEHNR, CDR2 FQNEAQ (reference sequence).

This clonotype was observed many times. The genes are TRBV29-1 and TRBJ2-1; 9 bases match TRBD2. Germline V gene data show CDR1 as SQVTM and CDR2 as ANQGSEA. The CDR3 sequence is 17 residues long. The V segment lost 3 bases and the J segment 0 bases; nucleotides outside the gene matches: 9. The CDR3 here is CSVEDSGRISSYNEQFF. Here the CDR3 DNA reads TGCAGCGTTGAGGATAGCGGGAGAATAAGCTCCTACAATGAGCAGTTCTTC.

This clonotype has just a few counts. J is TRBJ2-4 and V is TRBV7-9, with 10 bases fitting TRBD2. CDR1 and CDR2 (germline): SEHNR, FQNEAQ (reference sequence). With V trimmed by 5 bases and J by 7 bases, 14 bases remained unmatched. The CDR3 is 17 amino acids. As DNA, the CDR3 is TGTGCCAGCAGCGCCGTTGCTAGCGGGAGTAGCGAGAACATTCAGTACTTC. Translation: CASSAVASGSSENIQYF. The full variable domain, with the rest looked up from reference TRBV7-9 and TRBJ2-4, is DTGVSQNPRHKITKRGQNVTFRCDPISEHNRLYWYRQTLGQGPEFLTYFQNEAQLEKSRLLSDRFSAERPKGSFSTLEIQRTEQGDSAMYLCASSAVASGSSENIQYFGAGTRLSVL.

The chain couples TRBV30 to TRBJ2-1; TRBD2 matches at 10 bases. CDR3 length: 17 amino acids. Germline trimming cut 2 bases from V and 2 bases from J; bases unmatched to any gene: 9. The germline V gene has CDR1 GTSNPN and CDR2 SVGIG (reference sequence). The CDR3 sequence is CAWSPGTSVITYNEQFF. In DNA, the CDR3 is TGTGCCTGGAGTCCCGGGACTAGCGTCATTACCTACAATGAGCAGTTCTTC.

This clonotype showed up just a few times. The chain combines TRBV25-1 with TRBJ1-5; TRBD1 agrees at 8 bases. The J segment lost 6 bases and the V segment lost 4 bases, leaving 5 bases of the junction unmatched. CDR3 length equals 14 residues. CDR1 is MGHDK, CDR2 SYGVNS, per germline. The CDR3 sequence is CASSVTGASQPQHF. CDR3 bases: TGTGCCAGCAGTGTGACAGGGGCCAGTCAGCCCCAGCATTTT.

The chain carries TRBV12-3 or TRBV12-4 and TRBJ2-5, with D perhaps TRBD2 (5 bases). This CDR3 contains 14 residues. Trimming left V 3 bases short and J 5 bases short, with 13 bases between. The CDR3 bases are TGTGCCAGCAGTTTGGACGCGGGCACCGAGACCCAGTACTTC. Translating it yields CASSLDAGTETQYF.

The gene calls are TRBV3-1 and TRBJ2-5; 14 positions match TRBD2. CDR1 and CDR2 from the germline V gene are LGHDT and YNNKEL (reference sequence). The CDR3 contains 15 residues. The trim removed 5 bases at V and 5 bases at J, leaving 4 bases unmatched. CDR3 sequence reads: CASSAGTSGSETQYF. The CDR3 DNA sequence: TGTGCCAGCAGCGCCGGGACTAGCGGGAGTGAGACCCAGTACTTC.

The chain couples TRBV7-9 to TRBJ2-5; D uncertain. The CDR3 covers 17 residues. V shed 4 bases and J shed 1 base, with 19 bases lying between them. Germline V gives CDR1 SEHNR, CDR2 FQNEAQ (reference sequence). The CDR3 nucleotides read TGTGCCAGCAGCTCAAGAAGAGGCGTTCGGCTCCAAGAGACCCAGTACTTC. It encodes CASSSRRGVRLQETQYF. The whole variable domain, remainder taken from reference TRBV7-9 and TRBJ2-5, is DTGVSQNPRHKITKRGQNVTFRCDPISEHNRLYWYRQTLGQGPEFLTYFQNEAQLEKSRLLSDRFSAERPKGSFSTLEIQRTEQGDSAMYLCASSSRRGVRLQETQYFGPGTRLLVL.

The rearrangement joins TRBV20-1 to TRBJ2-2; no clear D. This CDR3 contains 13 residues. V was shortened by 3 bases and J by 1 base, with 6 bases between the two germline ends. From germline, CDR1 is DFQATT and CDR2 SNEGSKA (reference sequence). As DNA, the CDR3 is TGCAGTGCTAGTGCGTGGAACACCGGGGAGCTGTTTTTT. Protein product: CSASAWNTGELFF.